A single sample gave rise to the 25 T cell receptor beta chains below, sequenced in a study of T cell responses to AZD1222 COVID-19 vaccine. Here immunoSEQ multiplex PCR was the method, and the copy in TCRdb shows in-frame clones only, minus some. The sample includes 90,000 to 150,000 clones, 75% to 95% of them seen just once. This specimen was peripheral blood, taken on day 0 of AZD1222 vaccination. Receptor source: an adult in good health.

The chain links TRBV29-1 to TRBJ1-4; TRBD1 agrees at 9 bases. V was pared by 7 bases and J by 8 bases, with 8 bases of the junction left unmatched. Germline CDR1 SQVTM, CDR2 ANQGSEA. This CDR3 comprises 13 residues. Here the CDR3 reads CSGTGTGSEKLFF. CDR3 nucleotide sequence: TGCAGCGGAACCGGGACAGGGTCCGAAAAACTGTTTTTT.

This chain uses TRBV27 with TRBJ1-5; a weak D match, TRBD1 (6 bases). Germline V gives CDR1 MNHEY, CDR2 SMNVEV (reference sequence). The CDR3 runs 16 residues. Trimming pared 5 bases from V and 1 base from J, leaving 15 bases between. The CDR3 DNA reads TGTGCCAGCAGTCCCCAGGGGTTTGTGAGCAATCAGCCCCAGCATTTT. It is translated as CASSPQGFVSNQPQHF.

V gene TRBV15 combines with J gene TRBJ2-7; tentatively, D is TRBD2 (6 bases). The CDR3 runs 14 residues. V was clipped by 3 bases and J by 4 bases, with 13 bases between them. The V gene's germline CDR1 is LNHNV and CDR2 YYDKDF (reference sequence). This CDR3 reads CATSSGWGTYEQYF. CDR3 sequence (DNA): TGTGCCACCAGCAGTGGGTGGGGGACTTACGAGCAGTACTTC.

V is TRBV12-5 and J is TRBJ2-1; 9 bases are shared with TRBD2. Germline V lookup: CDR1 LGHNT, CDR2 FRNRAP. Unmatched junction bases numbered 13, after V lost 0 bases and J lost 10 bases. CDR3 length equals 17 residues. CDR3 nucleotide sequence: TGTGCTAGTGGTTTGGTACCGGGACTAGCCCTCGTGAGCGAGCAGTTCTTC. It encodes CASGLVPGLALVSEQFF.

The V and J genes are TRBV28 and TRBJ1-5; tentative D call: TRBD1 (5 bases). CDR1 and CDR2 (germline): MDHEN, SYDVKM. The CDR3 length is 13 residues. V was trimmed by 5 bases and J by 3 bases, leaving 8 bases between them. The CDR3 loop is CASSRQPNQPQHF. CDR3 nucleotide sequence: TGTGCCAGCAGTCGACAGCCCAATCAGCCCCAGCATTTT.

This chain uses TRBV28 with TRBJ1-3; D might be TRBD1 (5 bases). Between the trimmed V and J ends, which lost 8 bases and 2 bases, there was a span of 13 bases. Germline CDR1 is MDHEN and CDR2 is SYDVKM. The CDR3 covers 14 residues. CDR3 region: CASRPEGTGNTIYF. Here the CDR3 DNA reads TGTGCCAGCCGGCCGGAGGGGACTGGAAACACCATATATTTT.

The chain is built from TRBV7-2 and TRBJ2-7; 7 bases match TRBD2. Germline CDR1 is SGHTA and CDR2 is FQGNSA. Germline trimming cut 1 base from V and 4 bases from J; bases unmatched to any gene: 7. The CDR3 loop spans 15 amino acids. The CDR3 here is CASSLGAGERYEQYF. For the CDR3, the DNA is TGTGCCAGCAGCTTAGGGGCGGGAGAGCGGTACGAGCAGTACTTC.

The chain is built from TRBV9 and TRBJ1-3, with D possibly matching TRBD1 (5 bases). The V gene's germline CDR1 is SGDLS and CDR2 YYNGEE. Trimming took 3 bases from V and 11 from J, leaving 12 bases between them. The CDR3 consists of 12 residues. In nucleotides, the CDR3 is TGTGCCAGCAGCGGAGATGGGGGGGCCATATATTTT. This translates into CASSGDGGAIYF.

The CDR3 loop is CASSQERPAAGNTIYF. CDR3 DNA sequence: TGTGCCAGCAGCCAAGAGAGACCAGCAGCCGGAAACACCATATATTTT. The rearrangement joins TRBV14 to TRBJ1-3; D remains ambiguous. The V end was cut by 0 bases, the J end by 4 bases, with 13 bases between. Per germline, CDR1 SGHDN and CDR2 FVKESK. This CDR3 is built from 16 residues.

The genes are TRBV7-2 and TRBJ1-4, with a weak D call TRBD1 (5 bases). The CDR3 consists of 14 residues. CDR1 and CDR2 (germline): SGHTA, FQGNSA. With 4 bases removed from V and 8 bases from J, the gap between germline ends came to 14 bases. The CDR3: CASSSSLRDEKLFF. In DNA, the CDR3 is TGTGCCAGCAGCTCTTCTCTCCGGGACGAAAAACTGTTTTTT.

The chain links TRBV6-5 to TRBJ1-1; D is perhaps TRBD1 (5 bases). The CDR3 is 16 amino acids. Trimming took off 2 bases at V and 4 bases at J, with 17 bases between the two ends. The germline V gene has CDR1 MNHEY and CDR2 SVGAGI. CDR3 nucleotide sequence: TGTGCCAGCAGTTACCCCCACACAGGTGCGGGCACTGAAGCTTTCTTT. Its protein is CASSYPHTGAGTEAFF.

This chain uses TRBV19 with TRBJ1-5; perhaps TRBD1 as D (6 bases). The CDR3 runs 18 residues. Germline V gene sequence: CDR1 LNHDA, CDR2 SQIVND (reference sequence). The V end was cut by 4 bases, the J end by 2 bases, with 21 bases between. CDR3 sequence (DNA): TGTGCCAGTAGTAATCTTGGGACATACCCCCACGGCAATCAGCCCCAGCATTTT. It is translated as CASSNLGTYPHGNQPQHF.

The gene calls are TRBV18 and TRBJ1-1, with D unresolved. Germline V gives CDR1 KGHSH, CDR2 LQKENI. V lost 6 bases to trimming and J lost 7 bases, with 15 bases between them. The CDR3 covers 13 residues. DNA for the CDR3: TGTGCCAGCTCGGCAAGGCAGACCCTTGAAGCTTTCTTT. Its protein is CASSARQTLEAFF.

The count of this clone is one. The chain links TRBV11-2 to TRBJ2-1; D perhaps matches TRBD2 (6 bases). The CDR3 has 14 residues. CDR1 is SGHAT, CDR2 FQNNGV, per germline. Trimming took 3 bases from V and 7 from J, leaving 13 bases between them. As DNA, the CDR3 is TGTGCCAGCAGCTTCCGGCGGGATTGGAATGAGCAGTTCTTC. Translated, it gives CASSFRRDWNEQFF.

This chain links TRBV30 with TRBJ2-7, with 8 bases that match TRBD2. The V and J ends lost 0 bases and 6 bases, in that order; junction bases with no gene match: 10. The CDR3 is made up of 15 amino acids. Germline loops: CDR1 GTSNPN, CDR2 SVGIG (reference sequence). DNA of the CDR3: TGTGCCTGGAGTGTCGGACTAGCTGGCGTCGGCGAGCAGTACTTC. This sequence encodes CAWSVGLAGVGEQYF. The full variable domain, in which reference TRBV30 and TRBJ2-7 provide the parts outside the CDR3, is SQTIHQWPATLVQPVGSPLSLECTVEGTSNPNLYWYRQAAGRGLQLLFYSVGIGQISSEVPQNLSASRPQDRQFILSSKKLLLSDSGFYLCAWSVGLAGVGEQYFGPGTRLTVT.

The chain employs TRBV11-2 and TRBJ1-5, with D hard to call. Germline assignment: CDR1 SGHAT and CDR2 FQNNGV. The CDR3 runs 15 residues. V gave up 0 bases and J gave up 5 bases, with 11 bases separating them. The CDR3 DNA sequence: TGTGCCAGCAGCTTAGAGTCCGGGCCATATCAGCCCCAGCATTTT. This sequence encodes CASSLESGPYQPQHF.

To note about this clone: Additional DNA sequences in this sample encode the identical CDR3. The V and J genes are TRBV14 and TRBJ2-7; D perhaps matches TRBD2 (6 bases). The germline gives CDR1 SGHDN, CDR2 FVKESK. This CDR3 has 13 amino acids. V dropped 1 base and J dropped 3 bases, with 7 bases sitting between them. CDR3 amino acids: CASSQGRGYEQYF. The CDR3 DNA reads TGTGCCAGCAGCCAAGGGAGGGGCTACGAGCAGTACTTC.

The chain links TRBV11-3 to TRBJ2-1; D may be TRBD2 (6 bases). The CDR3 extends over 16 amino acids. V was clipped by 3 bases and J by 1 base, with 13 bases between them. The germline V gene has CDR1 SGHNT and CDR2 YENEEA. The chain's CDR3 is CASSLAVGGSYNEQFF. In DNA, the CDR3 is TGTGCCAGCAGCTTGGCTGTCGGAGGGTCCTACAATGAGCAGTTCTTC.

This clone was found once. The chain is built from TRBV6-5 and TRBJ2-1; TRBD2 might be the D (8 bases). Germline V gene data show CDR1 as MNHEY and CDR2 as SVGAGI. The CDR3 sequence is 15 residues long. V lost 4 bases to trimming and J lost 9 bases, with 19 bases between them. Written as DNA, the CDR3 is TGTGCCAGCAGTTCCGCAGGACTAGCAGGGGGTGAGCAGTTCTTC. This gives the protein CASSSAGLAGGEQFF.

CDR3 in amino acids: CSVASRAEQFF. The CDR3 nucleotides read TGCAGCGTTGCTAGTCGGGCTGAGCAGTTCTTC. This chain joins TRBV29-1 and TRBJ2-1; unclear D gene. V was trimmed by 4 bases and J by 9 bases, leaving 10 bases between them. This CDR3 has 11 amino acids. Germline V gene lookup returns CDR1 SQVTM and CDR2 ANQGSEA.

This clone was recorded a few times. The chain couples TRBV12-3 or TRBV12-4 to TRBJ2-7; D remains unclear. The V end lost 5 bases, the J end lost 3 bases, and 11 bases lay between the germline ends. This CDR3 has 13 amino acids. CDR3: CASSPGHGYEQYF. The CDR3, as DNA: TGTGCCAGCAGTCCTGGCCACGGCTACGAGCAGTACTTC.

The V call is TRBV3-1 (or the pseudogene TRBV3-2), the J call TRBJ1-5; D unresolved. Germline CDR1 and CDR2: LGHDT and YNNKEL (reference sequence). The V gene lost 7 bases and the J gene lost 10 bases, with 20 bases spanning the gap. The CDR3 has 14 residues. The CDR3 protein is CASIGPLIVAPQHF. The CDR3 DNA is TGTGCCAGCATCGGGCCACTTATCGTCGCACCCCAGCATTTT.

The rearrangement joins TRBV6-5 to TRBJ2-4, with D unclear. Trimming stripped 6 bases from V and 0 bases from J, with 12 bases between. The length of the CDR3 is 15 residues. The V gene's germline CDR1 is MNHEY and CDR2 SVGAGI. CDR3 residues: CASSPSGLAKNIQYF. The CDR3 DNA follows: TGTGCCAGCAGCCCCAGTGGGCTAGCCAAAAACATTCAGTACTTC.

This clone was seen only a few times. The V and J genes are TRBV6-7 and TRBJ1-4, with D perhaps matching TRBD1 (5 bases). TRBV6-7 is treated as an ORF (open reading frame) with a function not yet certain. The CDR3 has 18 amino acids. Trimming took off 4 bases at V and 5 bases at J, with 23 bases between the two ends. For the CDR3, the DNA is TGTGCCAGCAGTTGCAACCCTAACGACAGCCGGATCAATGAAAAACTGTTTTTT. Its protein is CASSCNPNDSRINEKLFF.

This chain uses TRBV3-1 (or the pseudogene TRBV3-2) with TRBJ2-2; the D gene is possibly TRBD2 (7 bases). CDR1 LGHDT and CDR2 YNNKEL come from the germline V gene (reference sequence). CDR3 length: 16 residues. V lost 4 bases and J 6 bases, leaving 18 bases between the germline ends. The CDR3 loop reads CASSPWLAGASGELFF. The CDR3 coding sequence is TGTGCCAGCAGCCCATGGCTCGCGGGGGCATCCGGGGAGCTGTTTTTT.